This T cell receptor beta chain was documented in a study of blood T cell repertoires in COVID-19. This clone has just a few counts. Libraries were prepared by immunoSEQ multiplex PCR; TCRdb keeps only in-frame clonotypes and omits some of them. The table includes a few hundred thousand clones, about 88% detected once. Germline V lookup: CDR1 SGHKS, CDR2 YYEKEE (reference sequence). Between the trimmed V and J ends, which lost 4 bases and 3 bases, there was a span of 20 bases. This CDR3 spans 16 amino acids. What was sequenced was peripheral blood. The sequence was collected from a man in his 60s who had recovered from COVID-19. The rearrangement uses TRBV5-5 and TRBJ2-7, with D possibly being TRBD2 (5 bases). Written as DNA, the CDR3 is TGTGCCAGCAGCCGGATGAGCGGAGTGCAAAGCTACGAGCAGTACTTC. This translates into CASSRMSGVQSYEQYF.